A single sample is the source of the 11 T cell receptor beta chains below, sequenced in a study of breast tumors, draining lymph nodes, adjacent tissues. TCRdb reanalysed the multiplex PCR reads using MiXCR and keeps one entry per CDR3 protein. The sample carries tens of thousands of distinct CDR3 sequences, more than 25% recorded once. Breast cancer patients provided tissue from their axillary draining lymph nodes. The specimen sequenced was axillary lymph node tissue. The receptors derive from a female donor with breast cancer. Some clones in this sample may be carry-over from other donors' samples.

This clonotype has at least ten counts. Possible read error: a much larger clone is one base away. The genes are TRBV20-1 and TRBJ1-5; the D gene is possibly TRBD1 (6 bases). This CDR3 is 15 amino acids long. Germline V gene data show CDR1 as DFQATT and CDR2 as SNEGSKA (reference sequence). In nucleotides, the CDR3 is TGCAGTGCTAGAGATCACAGGGATAGCACTCAGCCCCAGCATTTT. Translation gives CSARDHRDSTQPQHF.

This clonotype was counted only a few times. This chain joins TRBV5-4 and TRBJ1-2; TRBD1 might be the D (5 bases). The germline V gene has CDR1 SGHNT and CDR2 YYREEE (reference sequence). This CDR3 comprises 17 residues. V was clipped by 4 bases and J by 0 bases, with 19 bases between them. CDR3 in amino acids: CASSPGGAPFSNYGYTF. DNA of the CDR3: TGTGCCAGCAGCCCGGGAGGGGCTCCCTTCTCTAACTATGGCTACACCTTC.

This clonotype was counted ten times or more. The V and J genes are TRBV18 and TRBJ2-5, with D unclear. Trimming took off 3 bases at V and 5 bases at J, with 10 bases between the two ends. The CDR3 has 13 amino acids. Germline V gene data show CDR1 as KGHSH and CDR2 as LQKENI. CDR3 region: CASSPDVWETQYF. As DNA, the CDR3 is TGTGCCAGCTCACCTGACGTTTGGGAGACCCAGTACTTC.

The V gene is TRBV10-3, the J gene TRBJ2-3; 9 bases agree with TRBD2. Germline CDR1 is ENHRY and CDR2 is SYGVKD. CDR3 length: 15 residues. The ends lost 10 bases at V and 2 bases at J; junction bases unmatched: 10. Here the CDR3 reads CATSGRKPNTDTQYF. The CDR3 DNA reads as TGTGCCACGAGCGGGAGGAAACCGAACACAGATACGCAGTATTTT.

Notes on this clonotype: A clone one base away is much larger, so this may be a read error. V and J are TRBV20-1 and TRBJ2-7, with 10 bases fitting TRBD2. In germline, CDR1 is DFQATT, CDR2 SNEGSKA (reference sequence). This CDR3 spans 15 amino acids. CDR3 residues: CSARDGLAGAGERYF. The CDR3, as DNA: TGCAGTGCTAGAGACGGGCTAGCGGGAGCCGGCGAGCGGTACTTC.

The sample holds many counts of this clonotype. This chain connects TRBV20-1 to TRBJ1-5, with D unresolved. The CDR3 sequence is 13 residues long. V was cut by 0 bases and J by 3 bases, with 6 bases left in between. Germline assignment: CDR1 DFQATT and CDR2 SNEGSKA (reference sequence). The CDR3 sequence is CSAREVNNQPQHF. In DNA form, the CDR3 reads TGCAGTGCTAGAGAAGTTAACAATCAGCCCCAGCATTTT.

Concerning this clonotype: This may arise from a read error, as a much more abundant clone is one base away. V usage is TRBV6-2 or TRBV6-3 and J usage is TRBJ2-1, with D possibly TRBD1 on 5 matching bases. There are 14 residues in the CDR3. Germline CDR1 reads MNHEY; CDR2 reads SVGEGT. The V gene lost 6 bases and the J gene lost 8 bases, with 17 bases spanning the gap. The CDR3 nucleotides are TGTGCCAGCAGCCGAACTCAGGGATACGATGAGCAGTTCTTC. It translates to CASSRTQGYDEQFF.

This clonotype showed up many times. DNA of the CDR3: TGTGCCAGTAGTATATCGATGGGGCCCCAGCATTTT. This sequence encodes CASSISMGPQHF. The chain is built from TRBV19 and TRBJ1-5, with D unresolved. V was shortened by 2 bases and J by 9 bases, with 8 bases between the two germline ends. This CDR3 has 12 residues. Germline CDR1 is LNHDA and CDR2 is SQIVND (reference sequence).

The sample holds many counts of this clonotype. The chain has TRBV5-6 and TRBJ2-7; 7 nucleotides align to TRBD1. The trim removed 5 bases at V and 3 bases at J, leaving 2 bases unmatched. This CDR3 has 12 amino acids. CDR1 and CDR2 from the germline V gene are SGHDT and YYEEEE. The CDR3 sequence is CASRGDSYEQYF. CDR3 sequence (DNA): TGTGCCAGCAGGGGGGACAGCTACGAGCAGTACTTC.

This clonotype has just a few counts. The rearrangement uses TRBV12-3 or TRBV12-4 and TRBJ1-1, with unresolved D. The CDR3 totals 11 residues. The ends were cut back, 3 bases at V and 7 bases at J, with 6 bases in the middle. This CDR3 is CASSFGLEAFF. In DNA, the CDR3 is TGTGCCAGCAGTTTCGGACTTGAAGCTTTCTTT.

The chain joins TRBV6-5 to TRBJ1-1, with D unclear. The germline CDR1 and CDR2 sequences are MNHEY and SVGAGI. V shed 2 bases and J shed 8 bases, with 12 bases lying between them. The CDR3 has 13 amino acids. CDR3 bases: TGTGCCAGCAGTTACGGCCCATGGTGGGAAGCTTTCTTT. It encodes CASSYGPWWEAFF.